A single sample gave rise to the 20 T cell receptor beta chains below, sequenced in a study of regulatory T cells in long-lasting Graves disease. The time point here: persistent/refractory GD, antithyroid drugs over 5 years with positive TRAb. The authors made the TCR library using RNA they extracted from PBMCs. Arm-PCR with iRepertoire HTBI primers amplified the CDR3 regions for these TCR beta libraries. One entry per CDR3 protein, called by TCRdb with MiXCR from the multiplex PCR reads. The sample lists fewer than 550,000 distinct CDR3 sequences; about 22% were seen once. The sequenced sample was peripheral blood mononuclear cells (PBMCs), obtained when the disease was refractory, from a patient treated with antithyroid drugs. These receptors came from a female donor with Graves disease.

The chain recombines TRBV4-1 with TRBJ2-7, with D maybe TRBD2 (5 bases). Trimming left V 0 bases short and J 2 bases short, with 11 bases between. The CDR3 has 15 amino acids. The V gene's germline CDR1 is MGHRA and CDR2 YSYEKL. The CDR3 reads CASSQDWERTYEQYF. The DNA of the CDR3 is TGCGCCAGCAGCCAAGATTGGGAGCGGACCTACGAGCAGTACTTC.

This clonotype was seen repeatedly, ten times or more. The chain couples TRBV2 to TRBJ2-5; D remains ambiguous. Germline CDR1 SNHLY, CDR2 FYNNEI. The germline V and J ends were trimmed by 0 bases and 5 bases, with 7 bases remaining between them. There are 13 residues in the CDR3. In nucleotides, the CDR3 is TGTGCCAGCAGTGAAGCCGGAAGGGAGACCCAGTACTTC. The encoded protein is CASSEAGRETQYF.

The J gene is TRBJ1-2, the V gene TRBV12-3 or TRBV12-4; TRBD1 matches 9 bases. This CDR3 spans 19 amino acids. The V and J ends lost 2 bases and 0 bases, in that order; junction bases with no gene match: 13. In DNA form, the CDR3 reads TGTGCCAGCAGTTTACTACCCCTATACCGGGACAGGGCTAACTATGGCTACACCTTC. As protein: CASSLLPLYRDRANYGYTF.

The chain recombines TRBV10-3 with TRBJ2-1; tentatively, D is TRBD1 (6 bases). The CDR3 is 13 residues long. Germline CDR1 reads ENHRY; CDR2 reads SYGVKD. The V and J ends lost 7 bases and 0 bases respectively, with 7 bases between them. CDR3 in DNA: TGTGCCATCAAGGACAGCTCCTACAATGAGCAGTTCTTC. This sequence encodes CAIKDSSYNEQFF.

V is TRBV3-1 and J is TRBJ2-5, with 7 bases identical to TRBD1. This CDR3 region has 15 residues. Per germline, CDR1 LGHDT and CDR2 YNNKEL (reference sequence). Losses at the gene ends were 4 bases for V and 4 bases for J; bases not matched to a gene: 9. The CDR3 sequence is CASSLLDRARETQYF. The DNA of the CDR3 is TGTGCCAGCAGCCTACTAGACAGGGCACGAGAGACCCAGTACTTC.

The chain combines TRBV29-1 with TRBJ1-2, with TRBD1 identical over 9 bases. Unmatched junction bases numbered 7, after V lost 6 bases and J lost 8 bases. CDR1 is SQVTM, CDR2 ANQGSEA, per germline. CDR3 length: 12 amino acids. The CDR3 DNA reads as TGCAGCGTAGAACAGGGGGCGAAGGGCTACACCTTC. This encodes CSVEQGAKGYTF.

This clonotype was seen at least ten times. The chain combines TRBV6-5 with TRBJ2-2; 10 nucleotides align to TRBD2. Unmatched junction bases numbered 7, after V lost 2 bases and J lost 1 base. This CDR3 is 18 amino acids long. Germline V gene lookup returns CDR1 MNHEY and CDR2 SVGAGI. The CDR3 spells CASSYGPGLAENTGELFF. In DNA, the CDR3 is TGTGCCAGCAGTTACGGTCCCGGACTAGCGGAGAACACCGGGGAGCTGTTTTTT.

This clonotype came up a few times. V gene TRBV7-8 combines with J gene TRBJ2-7, with TRBD2 matching 7 bases. The CDR3 runs 15 residues. Germline V lookup: CDR1 SGHVS, CDR2 FQNEAQ. V trimming: 1 base; J trimming: 3 bases; junction bases outside the gene matches: 6. CDR3 nucleotide sequence: TGTGCCAGCAGCTTAGGGGTGGGGGGGAGCTACGAGCAGTACTTC. The encoded protein is CASSLGVGGSYEQYF.

Turning to this clonotype: The conserved phenylalanine or tryptophan is not found at the CDR3 terminus, so this likely reflects a read error. The genes are TRBV3-1 and TRBJ1-2, with D hard to call. V was shortened by 3 bases and J by 0 bases, with 11 bases between the two germline ends. The germline V gene has CDR1 LGHDT and CDR2 YNNKEL (reference sequence). CDR3 length equals 15 residues. CDR3 in DNA: TGTGCCAGCAGCCAGATGCTTACAGCTAACTATGGCTACACCCTC. Amino acids: CASSQMLTANYGYTL.

The chain uses TRBV20-1 and TRBJ2-5, with D unclear. The V end was cut by 3 bases, the J end by 0 bases, with 11 bases between. The germline V gene encodes CDR1 DFQATT and CDR2 SNEGSKA (reference sequence). There are 14 residues in the CDR3. The CDR3 reads CSASPKEYQETQYF. CDR3 bases: TGCAGTGCTAGCCCGAAGGAGTACCAAGAGACCCAGTACTTC.

This clonotype was observed a handful of times. CDR3 loop: CASSSGQGHEQYF. The CDR3 DNA reads TGCGCCAGCAGCAGCGGACAGGGGCACGAGCAGTACTTC. The V and J genes are TRBV5-1 and TRBJ2-7; 9 nucleotides match TRBD1. The CDR3 contains 13 residues. Germline trimming cut 4 bases from V and 5 bases from J; bases unmatched to any gene: 4. CDR1 is SGHRS, CDR2 YFSETQ, per germline.

This clonotype was detected only a few times. The gene calls are TRBV29-1 and TRBJ2-7; 9 nucleotides agree with TRBD1. Germline values: CDR1 SQVTM, CDR2 ANQGSEA. CDR3 length: 15 amino acids. J gave up 3 bases and V 3 bases, and 9 bases lay outside the gene matches. CDR3 loop: CSVDERGTGIYEQYF. CDR3 coding DNA: TGCAGCGTTGACGAGAGGGGGACAGGGATCTACGAGCAGTACTTC.

The sample holds many counts of this clonotype. The chain couples TRBV20-1 to TRBJ1-2; D perhaps matches TRBD1 (6 bases). From germline, CDR1 is DFQATT and CDR2 SNEGSKA (reference sequence). The CDR3 length is 13 residues. V was clipped by 1 base and J by 9 bases, with 15 bases between them. The CDR3 DNA reads TGCAGTGCTAGAGGAATCGACAGGTGGAGCTACACCTTC. This translates into CSARGIDRWSYTF.

There are many counts of this clonotype. The chain is built from TRBV28 and TRBJ1-5; possible D gene TRBD1, 5 bases. The CDR3 sequence is 19 residues long. CDR1 is MDHEN and CDR2 is SYDVKM in the germline V gene. The germline V and J ends were trimmed by 3 bases and 0 bases, with 21 bases remaining between them. CDR3 loop: CASSLTARGRFYSNQPQHF. The CDR3 nucleotides are TGTGCCAGCAGTTTGACCGCCCGGGGACGCTTCTATAGCAATCAGCCCCAGCATTTT.

This clonotype was picked up a small number of times. V gene TRBV6-2 or TRBV6-3 combines with J gene TRBJ1-5, with D possibly being TRBD1 (6 bases). The germline V gene has CDR1 MNHEY and CDR2 SVGEGT. CDR3 length: 17 amino acids. V dropped 4 bases and J dropped 0 bases, with 16 bases sitting between them. In nucleotides, the CDR3 is TGTGCCAGCAGTTTCATACCGGGACACCATAGCAATCAGCCCCAGCATTTT. Translating it yields CASSFIPGHHSNQPQHF.

This clonotype has just a few counts. The chain links TRBV19 to TRBJ1-5; 10 bases line up with TRBD1. CDR1 is LNHDA, CDR2 SQIVND, per germline (reference sequence). The CDR3 contains 15 residues. V gave up 3 bases and J gave up 7 bases; unmatched junction bases: 6. The CDR3 is CASSIMGTGDQPQHF. CDR3 nucleotide sequence: TGTGCCAGTAGTATTATGGGGACAGGGGACCAGCCCCAGCATTTT.

This clonotype has at least ten counts. V is TRBV29-1 and J is TRBJ2-7; 7 positions agree with TRBD1. CDR3 length: 15 residues. V shed 1 base and J 3 bases; nucleotides not matched to a gene: 9. Germline assignment: CDR1 SQVTM and CDR2 ANQGSEA. For the CDR3, the DNA is TGCAGCGTTGAAGGCCTCCGGGACAGAATCTACGAGCAGTACTTC. Its protein is CSVEGLRDRIYEQYF.

There are a few counts of this clonotype. The chain combines TRBV3-1 with TRBJ2-7; a weak D match, TRBD1 (6 bases). This CDR3 comprises 14 residues. Per the germline V gene, CDR1 is LGHDT and CDR2 is YNNKEL (reference sequence). With 5 bases removed from V and 2 bases from J, the gap between germline ends came to 13 bases. The CDR3 DNA is TGTGCCAGCAGCGAACAGGGTCTCACCTACGAGCAGTACTTC. Encoded protein: CASSEQGLTYEQYF.

The J gene is TRBJ1-1, the V gene TRBV10-3; maybe TRBD1 (6 bases). Germline-derived CDR1 and CDR2 are ENHRY and SYGVKD. The CDR3 runs 14 residues. Deletions cut 3 bases from V and 7 bases from J, with 15 bases between. CDR3: CAISDQGGGIEAFF. The CDR3 nucleotides are TGTGCCATCAGTGACCAAGGGGGTGGTATTGAAGCTTTCTTT.

The chain employs TRBV19 and TRBJ1-5; D perhaps matches TRBD1 (6 bases). The CDR3 totals 15 residues. V was clipped by 7 bases and J by 5 bases, with 18 bases between them. In germline, CDR1 is LNHDA, CDR2 SQIVND (reference sequence). The CDR3 spells CASTSLRGGYQPQHF. CDR3 nucleotide sequence: TGTGCCAGTACTTCACTCAGGGGTGGTTATCAGCCCCAGCATTTT.